The clone carrying this TCR beta chain showed up just a few times. No antigen is known for it. This CDR3 comprises 13 residues. Trimming removed 0 bases at V and 8 bases at J, with 10 bases between. Germline assignment: CDR1 LGHNA and CDR2 YNFKEQ. This record belongs to a study of T cells after yellow fever vaccination. Conversion of TCR transcripts into cDNA relied on 5'RACE template switching, which added a universal primer site and UMIs. MiXCR, applied by TCRdb to the 5' RACE reads, yields one record per CDR3 protein. The sample carries about 400,000 distinct CDR3 sequences, roughly 12% recorded once. Broader study findings: Some clonotypes were seen in both the CD4 and the CD8 compartments. These made up a small share and likely arose from convergent recombination. Post-booster repertoires contained most primary-vaccination clones again (almost 97% CD4, about 90% CD8).

The chain joins TRBV4-2 to TRBJ1-2; possible D gene TRBD1, 5 bases. The sequence was obtained from a man between 18 and 35 years old who received the YFV17D yellow fever vaccine. The sample was PBMCs, taken on the day of the first yellow fever vaccination. Here the CDR3 DNA reads TGTGCCAGCAGCCAAGATAGGGGCGAAGGCTACACCTTC. It is translated as CASSQDRGEGYTF.